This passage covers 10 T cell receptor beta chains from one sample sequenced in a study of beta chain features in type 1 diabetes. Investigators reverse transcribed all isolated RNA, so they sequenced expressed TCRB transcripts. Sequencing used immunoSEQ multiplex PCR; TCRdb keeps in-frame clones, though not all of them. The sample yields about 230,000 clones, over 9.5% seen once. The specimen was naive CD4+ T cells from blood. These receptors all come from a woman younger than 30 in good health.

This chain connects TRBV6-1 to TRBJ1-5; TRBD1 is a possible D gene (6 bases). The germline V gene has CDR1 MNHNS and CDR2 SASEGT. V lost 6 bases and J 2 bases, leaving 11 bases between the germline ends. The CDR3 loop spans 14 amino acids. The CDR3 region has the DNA TGTGCCAGCAGGGCCCCAGGGGGCAATCAGCCCCAGCATTTT. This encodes CASRAPGGNQPQHF.

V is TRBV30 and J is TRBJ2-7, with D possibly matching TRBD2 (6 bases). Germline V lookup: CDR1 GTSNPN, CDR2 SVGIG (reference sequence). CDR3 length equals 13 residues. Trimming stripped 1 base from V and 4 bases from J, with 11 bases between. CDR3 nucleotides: TGTGCCTGGAGTGGGATAGGAGGGTACGAGCAGTACTTC. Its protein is CAWSGIGGYEQYF.

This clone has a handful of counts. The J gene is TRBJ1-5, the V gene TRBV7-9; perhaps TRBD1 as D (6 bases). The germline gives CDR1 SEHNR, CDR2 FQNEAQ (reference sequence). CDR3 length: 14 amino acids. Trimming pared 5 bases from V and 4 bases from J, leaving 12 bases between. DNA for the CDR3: TGTGCCAGCAGCCACGGACAGAAAAATCAGCCCCAGCATTTT. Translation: CASSHGQKNQPQHF.

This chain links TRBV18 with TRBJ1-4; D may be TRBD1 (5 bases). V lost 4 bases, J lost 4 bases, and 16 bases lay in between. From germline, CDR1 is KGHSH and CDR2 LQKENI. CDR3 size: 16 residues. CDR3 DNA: TGTGCCAGCTCACTGACTGACGGGGGGGATAATGAAAAACTGTTTTTT. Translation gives CASSLTDGGDNEKLFF.

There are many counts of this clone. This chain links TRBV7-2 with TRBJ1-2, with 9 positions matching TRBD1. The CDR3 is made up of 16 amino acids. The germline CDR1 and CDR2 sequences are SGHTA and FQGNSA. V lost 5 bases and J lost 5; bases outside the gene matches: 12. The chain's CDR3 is CASSRLPAGQGYGYTF. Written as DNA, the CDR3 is TGTGCCAGCAGCCGTCTCCCCGCGGGACAGGGATATGGCTACACCTTC.

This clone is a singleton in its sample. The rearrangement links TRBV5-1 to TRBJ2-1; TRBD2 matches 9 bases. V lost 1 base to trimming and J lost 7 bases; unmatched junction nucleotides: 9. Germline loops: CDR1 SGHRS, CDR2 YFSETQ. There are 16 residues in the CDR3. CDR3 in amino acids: CASSLRGSGGGNEQFF. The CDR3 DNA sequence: TGCGCCAGCAGCTTGCGAGGTAGCGGGGGAGGGAATGAGCAGTTCTTC.

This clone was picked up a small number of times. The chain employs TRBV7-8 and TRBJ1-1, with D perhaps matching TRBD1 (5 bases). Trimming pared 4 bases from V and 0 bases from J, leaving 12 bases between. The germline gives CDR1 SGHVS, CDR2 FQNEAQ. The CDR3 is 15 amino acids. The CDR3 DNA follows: TGTGCCAGCAGCTCGAGACAGAAGTTGAACACTGAAGCTTTCTTT. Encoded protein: CASSSRQKLNTEAFF.

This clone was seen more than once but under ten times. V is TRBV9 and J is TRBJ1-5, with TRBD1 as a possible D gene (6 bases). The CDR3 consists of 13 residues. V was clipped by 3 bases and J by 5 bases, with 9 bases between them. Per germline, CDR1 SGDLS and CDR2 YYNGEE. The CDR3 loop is CASSAGQYQPQHF. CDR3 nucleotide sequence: TGTGCCAGCAGCGCGGGACAATATCAGCCCCAGCATTTT.

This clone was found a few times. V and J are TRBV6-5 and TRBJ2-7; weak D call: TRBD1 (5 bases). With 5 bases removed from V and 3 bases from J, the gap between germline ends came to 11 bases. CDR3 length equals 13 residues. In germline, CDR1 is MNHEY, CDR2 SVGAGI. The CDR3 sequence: CASSGGHLYEQYF. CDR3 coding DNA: TGTGCCAGCAGTGGCGGACACCTCTACGAGCAGTACTTC.

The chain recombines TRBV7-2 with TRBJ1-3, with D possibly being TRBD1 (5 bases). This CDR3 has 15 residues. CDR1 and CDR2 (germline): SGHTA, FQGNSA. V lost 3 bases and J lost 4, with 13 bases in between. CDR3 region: CASSLPRAQGNTIYF. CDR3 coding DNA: TGTGCCAGCAGCTTGCCCAGGGCTCAAGGAAACACCATATATTTT. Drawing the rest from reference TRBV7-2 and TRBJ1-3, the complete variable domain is GAGVSQSPSNKVTEKGKDVELRCDPISGHTALYWYRQSLGQGLEFLIYFQGNSAPDKSGLPSDRFSAERTGGSVSTLTIQRTQQEDSAVYLCASSLPRAQGNTIYFGEGSWLTVV.